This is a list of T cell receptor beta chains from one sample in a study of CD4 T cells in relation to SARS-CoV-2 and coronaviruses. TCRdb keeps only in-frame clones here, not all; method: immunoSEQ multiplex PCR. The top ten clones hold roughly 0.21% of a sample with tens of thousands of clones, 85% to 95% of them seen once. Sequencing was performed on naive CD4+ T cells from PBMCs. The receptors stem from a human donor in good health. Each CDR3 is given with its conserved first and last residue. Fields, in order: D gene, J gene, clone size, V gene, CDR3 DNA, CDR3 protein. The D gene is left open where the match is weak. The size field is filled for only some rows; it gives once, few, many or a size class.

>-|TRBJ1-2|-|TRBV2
TGTGCCAGCAGTCAATACAGGACCGCTAACTATGGCTACACCTTC
CASSQYRTANYGYTF
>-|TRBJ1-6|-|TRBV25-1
TGTGCCAGCAGTAGTCCTGAAGGGTATAATTCACCCCTCCACTTT
CASSSPEGYNSPLHF
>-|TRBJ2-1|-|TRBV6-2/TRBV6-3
TGTGCCAGCAGCCCCGGGGGGCATAGGAAAAATGAGCAGTTCTTC
CASSPGGHRKNEQFF
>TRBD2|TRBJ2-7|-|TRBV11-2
TGTGCCACCCAGAGGGCCACGGGGCGGGGGGGCCTCTACGAGCAGTACTTC
CATQRATGRGGLYEQYF
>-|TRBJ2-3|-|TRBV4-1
TGCGCCAGCAGCCAGGGCGGGACCCGCGGAGATACGCAGTATTTT
CASSQGGTRGDTQYF
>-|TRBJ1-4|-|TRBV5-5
TGTGCCAGCAGCTTAACAACTAATGAAAAACTGTTTTTT
CASSLTTNEKLFF
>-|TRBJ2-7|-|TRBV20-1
TGCAGTGCTAGGGATCCCTACGAGCAGTACTTC
CSARDPYEQYF
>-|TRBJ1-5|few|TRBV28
TGTGCCAGCAGGTTTCCGGGAAGCCAGCCCCAGCATTTT
CASRFPGSQPQHF
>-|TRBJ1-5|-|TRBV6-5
TGTGCCAGTGCCGACGTCAATCAGCCCCAGCATTTT
CASADVNQPQHF
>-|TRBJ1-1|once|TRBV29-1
TGCAGCGTTGAGGGAGTGAACACTGAAGCTTTCTTT
CSVEGVNTEAFF
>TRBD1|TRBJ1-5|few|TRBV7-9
TGTGCCAGCAGCCCCGGGACAGGGGCGAGCAATCAGCCCCAGCATTTT
CASSPGTGASNQPQHF
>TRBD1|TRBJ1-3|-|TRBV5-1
TGCGCCAGCAGCAAGCGAGGTGGACAGGGGGGAAACACCATATATTTT
CASSKRGGQGGNTIYF
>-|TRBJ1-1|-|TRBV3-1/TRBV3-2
TGTGCCAGCAGCCGAGGAGAGTCCGGGGGGACTGAAGCTTTCTTT
CASSRGESGGTEAFF
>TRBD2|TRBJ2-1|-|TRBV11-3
TGTGCCAGCAGCACTGGACTAGCGGAAATAAATGAGCAGTTCTTC
CASSTGLAEINEQFF
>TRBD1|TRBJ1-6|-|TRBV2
TGTGCCAGCAGTGAGCGGGGGACAGACAATTCACCCCTCCACTTT
CASSERGTDNSPLHF
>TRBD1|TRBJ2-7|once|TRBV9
TGTGCCAGCAGCCCAGGGACAGGCCACTACGAGCAGTACTTC
CASSPGTGHYEQYF
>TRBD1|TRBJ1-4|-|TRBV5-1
TGCGCCAGCAGCTTGAACAGGGGGGATGAAAAACTGTTTTTT
CASSLNRGDEKLFF